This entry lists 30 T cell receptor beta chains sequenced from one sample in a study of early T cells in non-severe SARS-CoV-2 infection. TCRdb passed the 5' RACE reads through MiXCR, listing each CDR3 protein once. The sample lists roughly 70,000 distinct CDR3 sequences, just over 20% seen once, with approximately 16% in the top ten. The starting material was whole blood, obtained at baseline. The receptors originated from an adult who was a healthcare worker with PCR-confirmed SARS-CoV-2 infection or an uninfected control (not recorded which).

The CDR3 spells CASSTKVAGGLSSYNEQFF. CDR3 nucleotide sequence: TGTGCCAGCAGTACAAAAGTAGCGGGGGGCCTGAGCTCCTACAATGAGCAGTTCTTC. The rearrangement links TRBV27 to TRBJ2-1, with TRBD2 matching over 10 bases. The CDR3 is 19 residues long. In germline, CDR1 is MNHEY, CDR2 SMNVEV (reference sequence). Losses at the gene ends were 5 bases for V and 0 bases for J; bases not matched to a gene: 13.

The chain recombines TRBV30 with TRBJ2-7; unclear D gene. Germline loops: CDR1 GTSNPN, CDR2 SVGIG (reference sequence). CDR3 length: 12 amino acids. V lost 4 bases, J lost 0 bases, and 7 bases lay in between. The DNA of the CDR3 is TGTGCCTGGAACGGCCGCTCCTACGAGCAGTACTTC. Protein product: CAWNGRSYEQYF.

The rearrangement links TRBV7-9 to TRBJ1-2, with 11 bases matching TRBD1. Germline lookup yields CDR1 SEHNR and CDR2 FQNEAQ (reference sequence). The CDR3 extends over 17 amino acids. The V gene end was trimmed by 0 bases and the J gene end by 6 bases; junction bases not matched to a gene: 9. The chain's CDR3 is CASSLARGQGAADGYTF. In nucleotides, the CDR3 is TGTGCCAGCAGCTTAGCGCGAGGACAGGGGGCCGCGGATGGCTACACCTTC. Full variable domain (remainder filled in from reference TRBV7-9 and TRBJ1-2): DTGVSQNPRHKITKRGQNVTFRCDPISEHNRLYWYRQTLGQGPEFLTYFQNEAQLEKSRLLSDRFSAERPKGSFSTLEIQRTEQGDSAMYLCASSLARGQGAADGYTFGSGTRLTVV.

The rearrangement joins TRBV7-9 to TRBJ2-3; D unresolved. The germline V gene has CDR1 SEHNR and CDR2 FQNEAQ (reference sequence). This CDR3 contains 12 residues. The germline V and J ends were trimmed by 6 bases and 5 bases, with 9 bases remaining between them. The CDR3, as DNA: TGTGCCAGCAGTCTCCGTCTAGATACGCAGTATTTT. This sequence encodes CASSLRLDTQYF. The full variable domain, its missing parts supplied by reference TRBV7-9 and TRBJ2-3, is DTGVSQNPRHKITKRGQNVTFRCDPISEHNRLYWYRQTLGQGPEFLTYFQNEAQLEKSRLLSDRFSAERPKGSFSTLEIQRTEQGDSAMYLCASSLRLDTQYFGPGTRLTVL.

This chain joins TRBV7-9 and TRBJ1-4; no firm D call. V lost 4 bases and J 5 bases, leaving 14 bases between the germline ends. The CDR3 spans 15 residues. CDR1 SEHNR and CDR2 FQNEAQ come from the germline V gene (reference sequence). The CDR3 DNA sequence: TGTGCCAGCAGCTCCGGGGTTACGGTAAATGAAAAACTGTTTTTT. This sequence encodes CASSSGVTVNEKLFF.

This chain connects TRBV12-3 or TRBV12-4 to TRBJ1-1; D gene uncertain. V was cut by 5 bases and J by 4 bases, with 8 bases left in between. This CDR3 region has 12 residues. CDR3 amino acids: CASSIRPTEAFF. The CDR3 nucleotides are TGTGCCAGCAGTATCAGGCCCACTGAAGCTTTCTTT.

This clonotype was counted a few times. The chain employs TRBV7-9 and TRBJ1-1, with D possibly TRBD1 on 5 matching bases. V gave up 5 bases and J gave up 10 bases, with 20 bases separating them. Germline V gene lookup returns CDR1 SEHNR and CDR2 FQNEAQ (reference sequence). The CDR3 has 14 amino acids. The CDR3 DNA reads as TGTGCCAGCAGCCCGGGAGGGGTGACTGGGAGAGCTTTCTTT. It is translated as CASSPGGVTGRAFF. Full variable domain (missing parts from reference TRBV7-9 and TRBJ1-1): DTGVSQNPRHKITKRGQNVTFRCDPISEHNRLYWYRQTLGQGPEFLTYFQNEAQLEKSRLLSDRFSAERPKGSFSTLEIQRTEQGDSAMYLCASSPGGVTGRAFFGQGTRLTVV.

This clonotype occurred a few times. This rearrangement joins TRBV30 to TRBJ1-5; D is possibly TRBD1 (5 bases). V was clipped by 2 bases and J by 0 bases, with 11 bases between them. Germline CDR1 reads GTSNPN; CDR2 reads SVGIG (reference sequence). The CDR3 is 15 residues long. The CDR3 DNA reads TGTGCCTGGAGTAGGAGGGGCTATAGCAATCAGCCCCAGCATTTT. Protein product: CAWSRRGYSNQPQHF.

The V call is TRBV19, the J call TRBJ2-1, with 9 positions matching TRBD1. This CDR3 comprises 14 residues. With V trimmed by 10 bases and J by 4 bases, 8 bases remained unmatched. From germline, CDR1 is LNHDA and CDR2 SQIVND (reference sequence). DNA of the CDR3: TGTGCCACCAGGGACAGGGTCCAGTACAATGAGCAGTTCTTC. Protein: CATRDRVQYNEQFF.

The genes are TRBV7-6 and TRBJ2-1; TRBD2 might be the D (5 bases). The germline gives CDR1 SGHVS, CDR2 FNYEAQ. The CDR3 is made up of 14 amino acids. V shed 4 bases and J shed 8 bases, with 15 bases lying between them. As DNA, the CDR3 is TGTGCCAGCAGCTCCATCACGGGGAGTGATGAGCAGTTCTTC. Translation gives CASSSITGSDEQFF.

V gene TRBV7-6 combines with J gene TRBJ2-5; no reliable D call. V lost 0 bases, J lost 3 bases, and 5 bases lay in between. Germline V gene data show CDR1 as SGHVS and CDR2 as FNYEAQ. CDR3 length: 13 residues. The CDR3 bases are TGTGCCAGCAGCTTAGCTCGTGAAGAGACCCAGTACTTC. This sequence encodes CASSLAREETQYF.

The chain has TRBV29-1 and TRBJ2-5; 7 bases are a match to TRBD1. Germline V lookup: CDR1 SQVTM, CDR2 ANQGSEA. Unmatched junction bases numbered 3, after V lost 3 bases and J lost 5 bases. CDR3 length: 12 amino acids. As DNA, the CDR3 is TGCAGCGTTGACCGACAGGGCGAGACCCAGTACTTC. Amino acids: CSVDRQGETQYF.

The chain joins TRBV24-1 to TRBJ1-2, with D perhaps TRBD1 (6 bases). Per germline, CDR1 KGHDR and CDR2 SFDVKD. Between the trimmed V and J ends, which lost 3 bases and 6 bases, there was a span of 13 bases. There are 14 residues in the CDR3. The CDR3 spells CATSDGGRDDGYTF. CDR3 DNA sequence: TGTGCCACCAGTGATGGGGGGCGCGATGATGGCTACACCTTC.

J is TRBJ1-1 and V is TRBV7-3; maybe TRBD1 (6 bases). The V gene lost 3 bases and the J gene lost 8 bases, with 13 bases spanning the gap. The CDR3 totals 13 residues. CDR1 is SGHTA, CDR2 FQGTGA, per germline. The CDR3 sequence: CASSFTQGGEAFF. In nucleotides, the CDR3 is TGTGCCAGCAGCTTCACACAGGGAGGGGAAGCTTTCTTT. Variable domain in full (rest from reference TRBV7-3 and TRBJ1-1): GAGVSQTPSNKVTEKGKYVELRCDPISGHTALYWYRQSLGQGPEFLIYFQGTGAADDSGLPNDRFFAVRPEGSVSTLKIQRTERGDSAVYLCASSFTQGGEAFFGQGTRLTVV.

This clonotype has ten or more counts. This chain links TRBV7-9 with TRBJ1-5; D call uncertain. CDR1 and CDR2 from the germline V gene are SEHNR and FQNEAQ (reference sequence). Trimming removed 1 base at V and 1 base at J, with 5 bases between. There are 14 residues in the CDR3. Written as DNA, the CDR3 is TGTGCCAGCAGCTTAGAGGGCAGCAATCAGCCCCAGCATTTT. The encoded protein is CASSLEGSNQPQHF.

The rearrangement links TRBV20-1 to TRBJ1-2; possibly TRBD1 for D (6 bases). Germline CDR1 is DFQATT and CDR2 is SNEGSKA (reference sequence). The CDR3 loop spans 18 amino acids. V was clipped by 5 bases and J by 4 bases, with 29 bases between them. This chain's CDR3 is CSAGSLQGSTLSFYGYTF. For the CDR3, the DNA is TGCAGTGCTGGGAGTCTACAGGGTAGCACCCTTTCTTTCTATGGCTACACCTTC.

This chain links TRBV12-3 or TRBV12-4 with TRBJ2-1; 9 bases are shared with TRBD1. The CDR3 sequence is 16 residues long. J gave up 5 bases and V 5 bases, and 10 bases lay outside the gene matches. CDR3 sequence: CASSMPGQGIDNEQFF. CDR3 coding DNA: TGTGCCAGCAGTATGCCGGGACAGGGCATTGACAATGAGCAGTTCTTC.

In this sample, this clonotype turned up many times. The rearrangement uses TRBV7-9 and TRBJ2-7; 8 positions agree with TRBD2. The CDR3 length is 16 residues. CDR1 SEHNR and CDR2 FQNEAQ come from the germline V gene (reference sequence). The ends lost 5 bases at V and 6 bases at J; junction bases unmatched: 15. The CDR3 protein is CASSHTGGSRRGEQYF. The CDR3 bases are TGTGCCAGCAGCCACACGGGGGGGAGCCGCCGTGGCGAGCAGTACTTC.

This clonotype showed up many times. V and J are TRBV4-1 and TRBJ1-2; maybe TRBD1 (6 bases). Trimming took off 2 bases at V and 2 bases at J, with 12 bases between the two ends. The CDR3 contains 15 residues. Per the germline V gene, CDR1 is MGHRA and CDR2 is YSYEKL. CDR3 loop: CASSQLQGTNYGYTF. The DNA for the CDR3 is TGCGCCAGCAGCCAACTGCAGGGGACGAACTATGGCTACACCTTC.

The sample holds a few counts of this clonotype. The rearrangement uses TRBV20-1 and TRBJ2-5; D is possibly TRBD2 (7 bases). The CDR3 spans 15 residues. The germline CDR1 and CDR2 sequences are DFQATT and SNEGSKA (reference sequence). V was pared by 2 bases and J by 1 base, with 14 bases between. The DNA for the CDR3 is TGCAGTGCTAGACATCGGGGGGCCCTCCAAGAGACCCAGTACTTC. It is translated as CSARHRGALQETQYF.

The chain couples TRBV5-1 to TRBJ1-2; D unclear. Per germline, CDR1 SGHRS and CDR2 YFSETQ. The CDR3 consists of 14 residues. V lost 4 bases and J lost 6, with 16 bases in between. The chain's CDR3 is CASSQDASAHGYTF. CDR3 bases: TGCGCCAGCAGCCAGGACGCTTCAGCCCATGGCTACACCTTC. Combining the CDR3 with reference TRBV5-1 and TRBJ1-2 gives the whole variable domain KAGVTQTPRYLIKTRGQQVTLSCSPISGHRSVSWYQQTPGQGLQFLFEYFSETQRNKGNFPGRFSGRQFSNSRSEMNVSTLELGDSALYLCASSQDASAHGYTFGSGTRLTVV.

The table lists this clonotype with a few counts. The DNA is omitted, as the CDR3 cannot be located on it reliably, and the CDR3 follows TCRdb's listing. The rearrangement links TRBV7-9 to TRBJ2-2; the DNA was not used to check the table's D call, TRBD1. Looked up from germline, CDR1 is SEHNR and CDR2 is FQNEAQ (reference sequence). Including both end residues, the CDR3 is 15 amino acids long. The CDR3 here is CASILDREPTGELFF.

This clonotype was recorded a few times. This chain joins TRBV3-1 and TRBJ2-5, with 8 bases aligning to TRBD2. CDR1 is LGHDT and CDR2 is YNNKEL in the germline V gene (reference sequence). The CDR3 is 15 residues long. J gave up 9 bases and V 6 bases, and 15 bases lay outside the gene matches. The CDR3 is CASSPGGGRFSSQYF. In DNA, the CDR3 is TGTGCCAGCAGTCCTGGCGGGGGGCGTTTCTCGTCCCAGTACTTC.

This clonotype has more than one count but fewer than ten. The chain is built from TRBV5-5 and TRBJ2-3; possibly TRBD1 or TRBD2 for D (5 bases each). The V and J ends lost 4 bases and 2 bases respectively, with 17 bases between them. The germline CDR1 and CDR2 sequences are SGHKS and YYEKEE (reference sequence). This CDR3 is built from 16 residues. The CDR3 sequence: CASSLTRGRATDTQYF. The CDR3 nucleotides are TGTGCCAGCAGCCTGACCCGGGGCAGGGCCACAGATACGCAGTATTTT. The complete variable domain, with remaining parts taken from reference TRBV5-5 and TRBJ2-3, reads DAGVTQSPTHLIKTRGQQVTLRCSPISGHKSVSWYQQVLGQGPQFIFQYYEKEERGRGNFPDRFSARQFPNYSSELNVNALLLGDSALYLCASSLTRGRATDTQYFGPGTRLTVL.

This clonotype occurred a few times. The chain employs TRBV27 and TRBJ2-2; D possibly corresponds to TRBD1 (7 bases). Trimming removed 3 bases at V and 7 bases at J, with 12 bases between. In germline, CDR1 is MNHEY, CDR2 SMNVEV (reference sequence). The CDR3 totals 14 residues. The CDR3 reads CASSLDRRVGELFF. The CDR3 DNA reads TGTGCCAGCAGTTTGGACAGGAGGGTCGGGGAGCTGTTTTTT.

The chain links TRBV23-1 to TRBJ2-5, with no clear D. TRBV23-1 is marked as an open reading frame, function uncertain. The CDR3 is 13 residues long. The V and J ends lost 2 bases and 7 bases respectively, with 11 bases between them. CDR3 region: CASSQLDKWTQYF. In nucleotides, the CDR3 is TGCGCCAGCAGTCAACTTGACAAATGGACCCAGTACTTC.

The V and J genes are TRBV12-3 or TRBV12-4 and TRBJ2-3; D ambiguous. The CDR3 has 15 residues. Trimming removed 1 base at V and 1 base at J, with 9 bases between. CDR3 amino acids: CASSLVGWGTDTQYF. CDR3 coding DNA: TGTGCCAGCAGTTTAGTGGGTTGGGGCACAGATACGCAGTATTTT.

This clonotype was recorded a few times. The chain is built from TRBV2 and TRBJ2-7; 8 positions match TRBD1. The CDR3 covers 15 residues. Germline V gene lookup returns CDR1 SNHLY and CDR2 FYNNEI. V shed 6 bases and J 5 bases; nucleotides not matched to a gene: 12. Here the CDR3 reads CASRSIRTGLHEQYF. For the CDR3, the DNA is TGTGCCAGCAGGTCCATAAGGACAGGGCTCCACGAGCAGTACTTC.

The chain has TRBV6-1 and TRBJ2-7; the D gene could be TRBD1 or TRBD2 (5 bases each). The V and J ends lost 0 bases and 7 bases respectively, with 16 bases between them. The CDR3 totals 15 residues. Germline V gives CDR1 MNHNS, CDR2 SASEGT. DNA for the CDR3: TGTGCCAGCAGTGAAGCGGGGGATAGATCTCGTGAGCAGTACTTC. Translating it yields CASSEAGDRSREQYF.

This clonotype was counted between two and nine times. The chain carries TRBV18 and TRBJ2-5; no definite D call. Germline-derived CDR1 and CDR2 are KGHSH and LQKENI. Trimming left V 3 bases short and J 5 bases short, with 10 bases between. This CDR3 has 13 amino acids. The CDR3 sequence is CASSPGVFETQYF. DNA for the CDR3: TGTGCCAGCTCACCTGGAGTGTTTGAGACCCAGTACTTC.